This record looks at one TCR beta chain sequence and its context. This entry is derived from a study of T cells after yellow fever vaccination. TCRdb reprocessed the 5' RACE reads via MiXCR and lists one record per CDR3 protein. The sample has hundreds of thousands of distinct CDR3 sequences, roughly 8.4% seen once. Between the trimmed V and J ends, which lost 6 bases and 0 bases, there was a span of 8 bases. CDR3 length: 14 amino acids. CDR1 is LGHDT, CDR2 YNNKEL, per germline (reference sequence). The rearrangement joins TRBV3-1 to TRBJ1-4; no firm D call. This receptor was obtained from a man aged 18 to 29 who received the YFV17D yellow fever vaccine. The material sequenced was PBMCs, taken around 45 days after the first yellow fever vaccination. CDR3 coding DNA: TGTGCCAGCAGTCGGAAGACAACTAATGAAAAACTGTTTTTT. It translates to CASSRKTTNEKLFF.